The 18 T cell receptor beta chains below all came from one sample that was sequenced in a study of a mutant IDH1 vaccine in newly diagnosed glioma. Time point described: week 5, during vaccination. In the vaccine, a single dose held 300 ug of the mutant IDH1 20-mer peptide, along with topical imiquimod. Repertoires were generated with immunoSEQ multiplex PCR, while TCRdb's copy carries only in-frame clones and drops some. The sample shows 25,000 to 35,000 clones, about 90% of them seen only once. Antigens for these TCRs are unknown. The input for sequencing was peripheral blood mononuclear cells (PBMCs), taken from a glioma patient whose treatment included an IDH1 peptide vaccine. These receptors came from a woman aged 40 to 49 with glioma. Some clones in this sample may be carry-over from other donors' samples.

This clone was seen a handful of times. The chain recombines TRBV10-3 with TRBJ1-5; D is unresolved. Germline V gives CDR1 ENHRY, CDR2 SYGVKD. The V gene lost 5 bases and the J gene lost 5 bases, with 7 bases spanning the gap. The CDR3 has 12 amino acids. CDR3 sequence reads: CAISSQDQPQHF. The DNA of the CDR3 is TGTGCCATCAGTTCTCAAGATCAGCCCCAGCATTTT.

V gene TRBV2 combines with J gene TRBJ2-2; D tentatively reads TRBD1 or TRBD2 (5 bases each). Per germline, CDR1 SNHLY and CDR2 FYNNEI. This CDR3 spans 13 amino acids. Trimming shortened V by 7 bases and J by 7 bases, and 13 bases separated the two germline ends. As DNA, the CDR3 is TGTGCCAGCACGCGGACGAGGGGCGGGGAGCTGTTTTTT. Translated, it gives CASTRTRGGELFF.

The chain carries TRBV18 and TRBJ2-3, with 10 bases lining up with TRBD1. CDR1 KGHSH and CDR2 LQKENI come from the germline V gene. V shed 3 bases, J shed 2 bases, and the junction held 2 bases outside the gene matches. The CDR3 is 15 amino acids. The CDR3 protein is CASSPGQGPTDTQYF. CDR3 sequence (DNA): TGTGCCAGCTCACCGGGACAGGGGCCCACAGATACGCAGTATTTT.

V gene TRBV7-9 combines with J gene TRBJ2-7; D gene unclear. Trimming pared 5 bases from V and 6 bases from J, leaving 8 bases between. CDR3 length: 11 residues. Germline loops: CDR1 SEHNR, CDR2 FQNEAQ (reference sequence). This CDR3 is CASSLFGEQYF. CDR3 bases: TGTGCCAGCAGCCTCTTTGGCGAGCAGTACTTC.

V is TRBV14 and J is TRBJ2-3; the D gene is possibly TRBD2 (5 bases). The germline CDR1 and CDR2 sequences are SGHDN and FVKESK. The V end was cut by 3 bases, the J end by 6 bases, with 13 bases between. This CDR3 contains 14 residues. CDR3 amino acids: CASSHLAEVDTQYF. In DNA form, the CDR3 reads TGTGCCAGCAGCCATCTGGCGGAGGTTGATACGCAGTATTTT. The variable domain in full, with the rest retrieved from reference TRBV14 and TRBJ2-3, is EAGVTQFPSHSVIEKGQTVTLRCDPISGHDNLYWYRRVMGKEIKFLLHFVKESKQDESGMPNNRFLAERTGGTYSTLKVQPAELEDSGVYFCASSHLAEVDTQYFGPGTRLTVL.

This clone has a handful of counts. The chain joins TRBV28 to TRBJ2-5; 8 nucleotides align to TRBD1. Germline assignment: CDR1 MDHEN and CDR2 SYDVKM. With 6 bases clipped from V and 4 bases from J, the junction kept 10 bases outside the gene matches. CDR3 length: 15 amino acids. The CDR3 DNA reads TGTGCCAGCAGGACAGGGGCGTCAGAGATAGAGACCCAGTACTTC. It encodes CASRTGASEIETQYF.

Notes on this clone: This specimen includes other DNA sequences encoding the same CDR3. V and J are TRBV15 and TRBJ2-3; D may be TRBD2 (5 bases). Germline V gives CDR1 LNHNV, CDR2 YYDKDF (reference sequence). V was cut by 5 bases and J by 2 bases, with 8 bases left in between. CDR3 length: 13 residues. The CDR3 is CATSGRVTDTQYF. For the CDR3, the DNA is TGTGCCACCAGCGGGAGAGTCACAGATACGCAGTATTTT. Based on the CDR3 plus reference TRBV15 and TRBJ2-3, the full variable domain is DAMVIQNPRYQVTQFGKPVTLSCSQTLNHNVMYWYQQKSSQAPKLLFHYYDKDFNNEADTPDNFQSRRPNTSFCFLDIRSPGLGDTAMYLCATSGRVTDTQYFGPGTRLTVL.

The chain couples TRBV15 to TRBJ2-3; TRBD2 matches 7 bases. This CDR3 region has 16 residues. The germline V gene encodes CDR1 LNHNV and CDR2 YYDKDF (reference sequence). Trimming cost V 1 base and J 0 bases; bases outside gene matches: 4. Here the CDR3 reads CATSRVPSGSTDTQYF. Written as DNA, the CDR3 is TGTGCCACCAGCAGAGTCCCTAGCGGTAGCACAGATACGCAGTATTTT.

This chain uses TRBV6-1 with TRBJ2-2, with D unresolved. V was clipped by 0 bases and J by 7 bases, with 9 bases between them. The CDR3 length is 14 residues. Germline V gene lookup returns CDR1 MNHNS and CDR2 SASEGT. DNA of the CDR3: TGTGCCAGCAGTGAAGCAGGGTTGCGCGGGGAGCTGTTTTTT. Translation gives CASSEAGLRGELFF.

The J gene is TRBJ1-2, the V gene TRBV19, with no clear D. CDR1 is LNHDA and CDR2 is SQIVND in the germline V gene (reference sequence). Trimming shortened V by 10 bases and J by 7 bases, and 16 bases separated the two germline ends. The CDR3 sequence is 12 residues long. CDR3 protein: CATHWGGLGYTF. The CDR3 DNA reads as TGTGCCACCCACTGGGGAGGGCTTGGCTACACCTTC.

The chain uses TRBV19 and TRBJ1-4; TRBD1 might be the D (5 bases). This CDR3 is 16 amino acids long. Trimming removed 4 bases from V and 7 bases from J, with 19 bases in between. Germline V gene sequence: CDR1 LNHDA, CDR2 SQIVND (reference sequence). DNA for the CDR3: TGTGCCAGTAGTAGTGACCAGACCCGGACAACTGAAAAACTGTTTTTT. Protein sequence: CASSSDQTRTTEKLFF.

V usage is TRBV2 and J usage is TRBJ1-5, with 10 positions matching TRBD1. CDR3 length: 15 residues. V lost 4 bases to trimming and J lost 6 bases; unmatched junction nucleotides: 6. The V gene's germline CDR1 is SNHLY and CDR2 FYNNEI. This CDR3 reads CASSVDRGLSQPQHF. The CDR3 DNA sequence: TGTGCCAGCAGTGTCGACAGGGGGCTAAGTCAGCCCCAGCATTTT.

V is TRBV4-2 and J is TRBJ2-3, with 9 bases fitting TRBD2. Germline V gene data show CDR1 as LGHNA and CDR2 as YNFKEQ. The CDR3 has 17 residues. J gave up 0 bases and V 0 bases, and 4 bases lay outside the gene matches. The chain's CDR3 is CASSQESAGGSTDTQYF. The CDR3 nucleotides read TGTGCCAGCAGCCAAGAATCGGCGGGAGGGAGCACAGATACGCAGTATTTT.

The chain recombines TRBV19 with TRBJ1-5, with D unresolved. Trimming stripped 3 bases from V and 3 bases from J, with 3 bases between. Germline values: CDR1 LNHDA, CDR2 SQIVND (reference sequence). CDR3 length equals 12 residues. CDR3 DNA sequence: TGTGCCAGTAGTATCCTCAATCAGCCCCAGCATTTT. The encoded protein is CASSILNQPQHF.

This sequence joins TRBV19 and TRBJ1-5; perhaps TRBD1 as D (5 bases). This CDR3 region has 13 residues. From germline, CDR1 is LNHDA and CDR2 SQIVND (reference sequence). Trimming took off 8 bases at V and 6 bases at J, with 14 bases between the two ends. This CDR3 is CASQEVGAQPQHF. As DNA, the CDR3 is TGTGCCAGTCAGGAGGTAGGGGCTCAGCCCCAGCATTTT.

The chain employs TRBV15 and TRBJ1-1; 10 bases are shared with TRBD1. The CDR3 loop spans 13 amino acids. The V gene's germline CDR1 is LNHNV and CDR2 YYDKDF (reference sequence). With 4 bases clipped from V and 10 bases from J, the junction kept 6 bases outside the gene matches. CDR3: CATSKDRTGGAFF. CDR3 in DNA: TGTGCCACCAGCAAGGATCGGACAGGGGGAGCTTTCTTT. Using reference TRBV15 and TRBJ1-1 for the parts outside the CDR3, the full variable domain is DAMVIQNPRYQVTQFGKPVTLSCSQTLNHNVMYWYQQKSSQAPKLLFHYYDKDFNNEADTPDNFQSRRPNTSFCFLDIRSPGLGDTAMYLCATSKDRTGGAFFGQGTRLTVV.

J is TRBJ1-1 and V is TRBV5-1, with a tentative D call TRBD1 (5 bases). The CDR3 length is 12 residues. Germline assignment: CDR1 SGHRS and CDR2 YFSETQ. Deletions cut 6 bases from V and 2 bases from J, with 8 bases between. CDR3 in DNA: TGCGCCAGCACCACAGGTAACACTGAAGCTTTCTTT. Its protein product is CASTTGNTEAFF.

The rearrangement joins TRBV19 to TRBJ2-1; no firm D call. The CDR3 runs to 11 residues. Germline CDR1 and CDR2: LNHDA and SQIVND (reference sequence). V was pared by 2 bases and J by 10 bases, with 6 bases between. The CDR3 is CASSIRSEQFF. CDR3 sequence (DNA): TGTGCCAGTAGTATAAGATCGGAGCAGTTCTTC.